This entry lists 13 T cell receptor beta chains sequenced from one sample in a study of siplizumab effects on memory and regulatory T cells. Profiling relied on immunoSEQ multiplex PCR, and the TCRdb table lists in-frame clones only, not all of them. The data contain 65,000 to 85,000 clones, roughly 93% of them singletons. The sample was CD8+ T cells sorted from blood. The receptors were gathered from a human donor in good health.

The V gene is TRBV6-5, the J gene TRBJ2-1; 7 bases match TRBD2. Germline CDR1 is MNHEY and CDR2 is SVGAGI. V dropped 2 bases and J dropped 8; count of bases not matched to a gene: 12. The CDR3 length is 16 residues. CDR3 in amino acids: CASSYGGGAAAYEQFF. In DNA, the CDR3 is TGTGCCAGCAGTTACGGCGGGGGAGCCGCCGCCTATGAGCAGTTCTTC.

The chain couples TRBV6-1 to TRBJ2-3; D is possibly TRBD1 (6 bases). In germline, CDR1 is MNHNS, CDR2 SASEGT. Trimming removed 6 bases at V and 0 bases at J, with 10 bases between. This CDR3 region has 14 residues. This CDR3 reads CASRDGQSTDTQYF. Here the CDR3 DNA reads TGTGCCAGCAGGGACGGACAGAGCACAGATACGCAGTATTTT.

This chain connects TRBV19 to TRBJ1-5; 8 bases align to TRBD1. Germline CDR1 is LNHDA and CDR2 is SQIVND (reference sequence). The CDR3 has 14 amino acids. The V and J ends lost 7 bases and 1 base, in that order; junction bases with no gene match: 3. CDR3 sequence reads: CASKGQASNQPQHF. CDR3 coding DNA: TGTGCCAGTAAGGGACAGGCGAGCAATCAGCCCCAGCATTTT.

This clone was counted between two and nine times. The chain recombines TRBV4-1 with TRBJ1-1; TRBD1 matches 7 bases. The V segment lost 5 bases and the J segment 0 bases; nucleotides outside the gene matches: 3. The CDR3 has 14 residues. In germline, CDR1 is MGHRA, CDR2 YSYEKL. CDR3 in amino acids: CASSGGQMNTEAFF. The CDR3 DNA follows: TGCGCCAGCAGCGGGGGACAGATGAACACTGAAGCTTTCTTT.

This chain connects TRBV27 to TRBJ2-7; possibly TRBD2 for D (6 bases). V lost 4 bases, J lost 7 bases, and 17 bases lay in between. The CDR3 contains 14 residues. CDR1 is MNHEY, CDR2 SMNVEV, per germline (reference sequence). CDR3 loop: CASSWRGQPGEQYF. The CDR3 DNA reads TGTGCCAGCAGTTGGCGGGGCCAGCCGGGGGAGCAGTACTTC.

The chain is built from TRBV9 and TRBJ1-1; D not resolved. CDR3 size: 12 residues. Germline V lookup: CDR1 SGDLS, CDR2 YYNGEE. V was shortened by 6 bases and J by 5 bases, with 11 bases between the two germline ends. The CDR3 here is CASNLVGTEAFF. The CDR3 DNA reads TGTGCCAGCAACCTGGTCGGGACTGAAGCTTTCTTT. Complete variable domain (other parts from reference TRBV9 and TRBJ1-1): DSGVTQTPKHLITATGQRVTLRCSPRSGDLSVYWYQQSLDQGLQFLIQYYNGEERAKGNILERFSAQQFPDLHSELNLSSLELGDSALYFCASNLVGTEAFFGQGTRLTVV.

The rearrangement joins TRBV5-6 to TRBJ1-2, with TRBD1 matching 10 bases. The V and J ends lost 3 bases and 9 bases, in that order; junction bases with no gene match: 8. The germline gives CDR1 SGHDT, CDR2 YYEEEE. The CDR3 has 14 amino acids. The CDR3 loop reads CASSWAGTGDRYTF. CDR3 sequence (DNA): TGTGCCAGCAGCTGGGCCGGGACAGGGGATCGCTACACCTTC.

This rearrangement joins TRBV11-3 to TRBJ1-2, with TRBD1 matching over 10 bases. J was trimmed by 5 bases and V by 4 bases; bases with no gene match: 4. Germline CDR1 and CDR2: SGHNT and YENEEA. There are 14 residues in the CDR3. The DNA for the CDR3 is TGTGCCAGCAGCTGGGACAGGGGCGGGTATGGCTACACCTTC. This codes for CASSWDRGGYGYTF. Drawing the rest from reference TRBV11-3 and TRBJ1-2, the complete variable domain is EAGVVQSPRYKIIEKKQPVAFWCNPISGHNTLYWYLQNLGQGPELLIRYENEEAVDDSQLPKDRFSAERLKGVDSTLKIQPAELGDSAVYLCASSWDRGGYGYTFGSGTRLTVV.

This sequence joins TRBV5-1 and TRBJ1-1, with 9 bases aligning to TRBD1. This CDR3 has 14 residues. Germline values: CDR1 SGHRS, CDR2 YFSETQ. V was clipped by 2 bases and J by 4 bases; unmatched bases: 3. CDR3 in amino acids: CASSFETGGTEAFF. CDR3 bases: TGCGCCAGCAGCTTCGAGACAGGGGGCACTGAAGCTTTCTTT.

The chain is built from TRBV19 and TRBJ2-3; the D gene is possibly TRBD1 (6 bases). The V and J ends lost 7 bases and 3 bases respectively, with 11 bases between them. The CDR3 is 13 residues long. CDR1 LNHDA and CDR2 SQIVND come from the germline V gene (reference sequence). This CDR3 reads CASIGGETDTQYF. CDR3 bases: TGTGCCAGTATTGGGGGCGAGACAGATACGCAGTATTTT.

The J gene is TRBJ2-5, the V gene TRBV15; D gene uncertain. The ends were cut back, 7 bases at V and 2 bases at J, with 11 bases in the middle. The CDR3 runs to 13 residues. CDR1 and CDR2 from the germline V gene are LNHNV and YYDKDF (reference sequence). CDR3 residues: CATNQEPQETQYF. The CDR3 DNA sequence: TGTGCCACCAACCAGGAACCTCAAGAGACCCAGTACTTC.

The table lists this clone with a count of one. The gene calls are TRBV9 and TRBJ2-1; 11 bases match TRBD1. Germline-derived CDR1 and CDR2 are SGDLS and YYNGEE. CDR3 length equals 14 residues. V trimming: 3 bases; J trimming: 10 bases; junction bases outside the gene matches: 6. The CDR3 region is CASSGDRGKREQFF. CDR3 coding DNA: TGTGCCAGCAGCGGGGACAGGGGGAAGCGAGAGCAGTTCTTC.

The V and J genes are TRBV13 and TRBJ2-1; D is possibly TRBD2 (5 bases). This CDR3 is built from 13 residues. CDR1 is PRHDT and CDR2 is FYEKMQ in the germline V gene (reference sequence). V shed 0 bases and J shed 10 bases, with 10 bases lying between them. CDR3 coding DNA: TGTGCCAGCAGCTTAGGTGGCGGAGGCGAGCAGTTCTTC. Its translation: CASSLGGGGEQFF.